Below, 7 T cell receptor beta chains from the same sample are listed, as sequenced in a study of beta chain features in type 1 diabetes. Every isolated RNA sample was fully reverse transcribed, so sequencing captured expressed TCRB transcripts. Data came from immunoSEQ multiplex PCR; TCRdb stores just in-frame clones and leaves some out. The profile shows 140,000 to 150,000 clones, under 60% of them singletons. The specimen sequenced was Tregs from blood. These receptors came from a man younger than 35 in good health.

The chain has TRBV6-6 and TRBJ1-6, with 7 bases identical to TRBD1. Germline CDR1 reads MNHNY; CDR2 reads SVGAGI (reference sequence). J was trimmed by 10 bases and V by 0 bases; bases with no gene match: 3. The CDR3 covers 14 residues. CDR3 DNA: TGTGCCAGCAGTTACTCAGGGGGCAGGTCACCCCTCCACTTT. Translating gives CASSYSGGRSPLHF.

This clone has only a few counts. The V call is TRBV7-9, the J call TRBJ2-1; 8 nucleotides agree with TRBD2. The germline gives CDR1 SEHNR, CDR2 FQNEAQ (reference sequence). The length of the CDR3 is 17 residues. Trimming cost V 6 bases and J 4 bases; bases outside gene matches: 14. The CDR3 DNA sequence: TGTGCCAGCAGAAGACCGACCCGGGGGGGCGCATACAATGAGCAGTTCTTC. It codes for CASRRPTRGGAYNEQFF.

V and J are TRBV7-2 and TRBJ2-3; 13 bases map to TRBD2. The CDR3 sequence is 16 residues long. Germline V gene data show CDR1 as SGHTA and CDR2 as FQGNSA. After removal of 6 bases from V and 4 bases from J, the junction contained 7 bases not matched to a gene. CDR3 region: CASRRTSGSLADTQYF. In DNA form, the CDR3 reads TGTGCCAGCAGGCGGACTAGCGGGAGCCTGGCAGATACGCAGTATTTT.

This clone was seen more than once but under ten times. The rearrangement uses TRBV30 and TRBJ2-3; a possible D gene is TRBD2 (6 bases). The CDR3 covers 15 residues. The V end lost 3 bases, the J end lost 6 bases, and 19 bases lay between the germline ends. Looked up from germline, CDR1 is GTSNPN and CDR2 is SVGIG (reference sequence). DNA for the CDR3: TGTGCCTGGAGCCGTGGGGGGAGGATCAGTGATACGCAGTATTTT. Its protein is CAWSRGGRISDTQYF.

The chain has TRBV27 and TRBJ2-7; TRBD1 aligns across 7 bases. Trimming cost V 4 bases and J 2 bases; bases outside gene matches: 5. The CDR3 is 14 residues long. CDR1 and CDR2 (germline): MNHEY, SMNVEV (reference sequence). The CDR3 sequence is CASSSPGQTYEQYF. CDR3 nucleotide sequence: TGTGCCAGCAGTTCGCCGGGACAGACCTACGAGCAGTACTTC.

CDR3 region: CASSSGQGYEQYF. CDR3 coding DNA: TGCGCCAGCAGCTCGGGACAGGGCTACGAGCAGTACTTC. J is TRBJ2-7 and V is TRBV5-1; 9 positions agree with TRBD1. The CDR3 length is 13 residues. The V gene's germline CDR1 is SGHRS and CDR2 YFSETQ. V was pared by 3 bases and J by 3 bases, with 1 base of the junction left unmatched.

This clone has a handful of counts. V usage is TRBV6-1 and J usage is TRBJ1-6, with D possibly matching TRBD1 (5 bases). Germline assignment: CDR1 MNHNS and CDR2 SASEGT. CDR3 length: 15 amino acids. V lost 6 bases and J 1 base, leaving 10 bases between the germline ends. The CDR3 is CASSGDRSYNSPLHF. In DNA form, the CDR3 reads TGTGCCAGCAGCGGCGACAGATCCTATAATTCACCCCTCCACTTT.